The sequence of this T cell receptor beta chain was determined in a study of blood T cells in healthy people across ages (dated by TCRdb to the mid-2010s). Broadly, across the study: In model experiments, template switching captured about one uniquely barcoded TCR beta cDNA molecule for every two T cells. To track age-related changes in TCR beta repertoire diversity, the study relied on deep sequencing normalized with unique cDNA molecular identifiers. Donors were grouped into four age groups: young (average roughly 17 years), middle-aged (about 40), aged (around 60) and long-lived (about 90). To avoid experimental bias, donors of different ages were distributed randomly across sequencing lanes. Using the same blood draw, the study looked at two additional independent replicas of 1 million unique cDNA reads for two donors, one aged 18 to 30 and the other aged 80 or older. General conclusions and limits of the study: Because donor CMV infection status was unknown, age-related changes in expanded clonotypes were potentially confounded. There was a strong correlation between observed TCR beta diversity and the percentage of naive T cells measured by flow cytometry. As age increased, observed TCR beta diversity per million T cells dropped in a roughly linear way, and a significant reduction was already evident by age around 41. Estimates of total diversity based on one million sequenced T cells were considered lower bounds and underestimates. Compared with the aged group, more naive CD4+ T cells, fewer expanded clones and increased TCR diversity were shown by the long-lived group, suggesting age selection. Bulk unsorted PBMC profiling prevented conclusive comparison of naive and antigen-experienced compartments.

Library creation used 5' RACE. Sequencing instrument: Illumina HiSeq 2500. A second roughly 6 to 11 cycle PCR used a sample-barcoded 5' primer and a J-beta primer mix. Each TCR beta cDNA molecule received a unique molecular identifier from a template-switch 5' adaptor carrying 12 random nucleotides. Each sample yielded at least 3 million CDR3-containing paired-end reads. The Mint cDNA synthesis kit, primed by a TRBC-specific oligonucleotide, was used to synthesize first-strand cDNA from all RNA. After uracil-DNA glycosylase treatment, a first 18-cycle PCR used universal primers M1SS and BC2_uni_R on all cDNA. The study's own analysis went as follows. For normalization, 1 million high-quality reads, each with a distinct molecular identifier, were randomly selected from each sample. Reads sharing molecular identifiers were discarded rather than binned into consensus sequences. MiTCR, set to a Q25 quality threshold and the strictest error-elimination algorithm, was used for CDR3 identification, clonotype clustering and error correction. A nonparametric unseen species model with Euler transformation was used to estimate a lower bound on total TCR beta diversity. TCRdb took the public reads, trimmed them with fastp at Q25, ran MiXCR for clone calling and kept in-frame beta chains. Every entry covers one CDR3 protein and lists the most common genes and DNA from its rows. The V and J calls come from TCRdb's annotation, not from the publication. The sample table shows roughly 1,500,000 distinct CDR3 sequences, and about 35% are seen once. The ten largest clones capture about 11% of the sample.

The 39 donors, aged about 6 to 100 years, were systemically healthy Caucasian individuals from Russia. About 10 milliliters of peripheral blood were drawn from each donor into EDTA-treated Vacutainer tubes. PBMCs were isolated by Ficoll-Paque density-gradient centrifugation, with at least 7 million obtained per sample. Trizol reagent was used to extract total RNA from PBMCs, with at least 6 micrograms per sample. Naive CD45RAhigh/CD27high T cell percentages were measured by flow cytometry on a PBMC aliquot from every donor. Comments on this clonotype: What this receptor recognizes is not known. No qualities accompany the bases; no much larger clone lies one base away.

Cut back by 0 bases and 7 bases, the V and J ends lie 19 bases apart. From its cysteine to its phenylalanine, the CDR3 spans 17 amino acids. Only CDR3 DNA is held: 51 bases, read in frame from base 1. CDR1 and CDR2 are read off the germline V gene as MNHEY and SVGAGI. The sequence was collected from a woman in her 30s in good health. The sample was blood. Here the chain combines TRBV6-5 and TRBJ2-1; matching of 6 bases hints at TRBD1 as the D gene. The DNA sequence is given as TGTGCCAGCAGTTACTCGGATTTTTCGAGGGGGTTTAATGAGCAGTTCTTC. It translates as CASSYSDFSRGFNEQFF.